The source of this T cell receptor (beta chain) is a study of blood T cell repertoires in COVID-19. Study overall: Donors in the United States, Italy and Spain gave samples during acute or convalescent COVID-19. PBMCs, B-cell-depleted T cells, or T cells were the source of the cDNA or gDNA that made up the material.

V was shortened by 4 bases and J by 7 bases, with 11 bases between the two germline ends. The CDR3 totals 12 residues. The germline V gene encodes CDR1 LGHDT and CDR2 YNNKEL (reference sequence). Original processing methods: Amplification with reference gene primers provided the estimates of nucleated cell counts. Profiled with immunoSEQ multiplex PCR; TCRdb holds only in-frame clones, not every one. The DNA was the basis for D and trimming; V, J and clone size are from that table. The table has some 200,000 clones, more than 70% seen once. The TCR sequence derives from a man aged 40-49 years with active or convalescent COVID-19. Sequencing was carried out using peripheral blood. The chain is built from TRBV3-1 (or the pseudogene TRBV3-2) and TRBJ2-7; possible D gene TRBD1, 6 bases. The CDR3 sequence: CASSLVGQEQYF. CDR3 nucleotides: TGTGCCAGCAGCCTCGTCGGACAGGAGCAGTACTTC.